The clone carrying this T cell receptor beta chain was counted between two and nine times. What it recognizes is unknown. The data stem from a study of T cells in Graves' hyperthyroidism and ophthalmopathy. Trimming removed 6 bases from V and 3 bases from J, with 15 bases in between. The germline V gene has CDR1 DFQATT and CDR2 SNEGSKA (reference sequence). This CDR3 comprises 14 residues. Amplified TCR beta CDR3 regions came from RNA transcripts. The primer set for the first-round RT-PCR of the TCR CDR3 was HTBI. TCRdb re-called the multiplex PCR reads with MiXCR, one entry per CDR3 protein. The table lists over 150,000 distinct CDR3 sequences, over 15% of them singletons. Whole-study findings and limits: Within blood appeared most thyroid clonotypes that had expanded above 0.001.

No progression to ophthalmopathy during 18 months of follow-up defined stable disease. Patients were aged 18 to 65, had disease duration under 2 months, and had newly diagnosed hyperthyroidism. Fresh peripheral blood, approximately 10 ml, was the source of the PBMCs. Sequenced material: blood. This chain uses TRBV20-1 with TRBJ2-1; D not certain. The clonotype was recovered from a woman aged 45-59 years with Graves' hyperthyroidism. The CDR3 reads CSAGRATRYNEQFF. The CDR3 DNA sequence: TGCAGTGCGGGCCGTGCTACCCGCTACAATGAGCAGTTCTTC.